This record looks at one TCR beta chain sequence and its context. The antigen is undetermined. This sample was included in a study of cytomegalovirus exposure and HLA in healthy donors. Across the whole study: Across almost 400 genotyped donors, around 80% landed in the Caucasian-associated ancestry cluster. Study-level points and caveats: Most CMV-associated TCR beta chains were later found to appear HLA-restricted.

The PCR was carried out with 60 Vbeta primers and 13 Jbeta primers. Clones were sequenced by immunoSEQ multiplex PCR, and TCRdb holds only the in-frame ones, with some missing. Of 120,000 or so clones in the sample, around 68% were seen once. The CDR3 is 13 amino acids. Looked up from germline, CDR1 is MNHEY and CDR2 is SVGAGI. V dropped 7 bases and J dropped 3; count of bases not matched to a gene: 5. Sample: PBMCs. This rearrangement joins TRBV6-5 to TRBJ2-5, with 7 positions matching TRBD1. This sequence originates from a man in his forties or fifties in good health and CMV-seropositive. This chain's CDR3 is CASTLGGEETQYF. In nucleotides, the CDR3 is TGTGCCAGCACCCTAGGGGGCGAAGAGACCCAGTACTTC.